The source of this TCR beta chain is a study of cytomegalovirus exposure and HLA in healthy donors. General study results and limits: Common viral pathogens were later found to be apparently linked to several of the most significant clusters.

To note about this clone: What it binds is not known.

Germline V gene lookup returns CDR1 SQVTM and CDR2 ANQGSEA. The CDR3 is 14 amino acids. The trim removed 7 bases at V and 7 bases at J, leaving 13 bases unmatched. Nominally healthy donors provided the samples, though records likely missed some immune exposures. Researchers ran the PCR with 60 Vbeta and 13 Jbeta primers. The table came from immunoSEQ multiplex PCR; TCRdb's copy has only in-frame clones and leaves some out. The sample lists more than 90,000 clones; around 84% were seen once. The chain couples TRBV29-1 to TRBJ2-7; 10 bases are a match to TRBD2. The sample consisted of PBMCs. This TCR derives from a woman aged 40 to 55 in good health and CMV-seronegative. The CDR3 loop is CSATLAGGSREQYF. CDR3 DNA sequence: TGCAGCGCAACCTTAGCGGGAGGATCTAGAGAGCAGTACTTC.